The 26 T cell receptor beta chains presented below share a single source sample, sequenced in a study of T cell changes during pregnancy in multiple sclerosis. The data were produced by immunoSEQ multiplex PCR, yet TCRdb's version contains in-frame clones alone and is incomplete. The sample records roughly 30,000 clones, around nine tenths being singletons. The sample here was CD8+ T cells from peripheral blood mononuclear cells, taken in the first trimester of pregnancy. The receptors were sampled from a female donor with multiple sclerosis, enrolled in a pregnancy study.

This clone was counted between two and nine times. The chain couples TRBV28 to TRBJ2-7, with 9 bases fitting TRBD1. V shed 1 base, J shed 5 bases, and the junction held 3 bases outside the gene matches. The CDR3 has 14 amino acids. CDR1 and CDR2 from the germline V gene are MDHEN and SYDVKM. The CDR3 nucleotides are TGTGCCAGCAGTTTATCACAGGGGGCAAACGAGCAGTACTTC. It codes for CASSLSQGANEQYF.

The chain carries TRBV9 and TRBJ2-5; 9 positions match TRBD1. Trimming took 4 bases from V and 5 from J; bases not matched to a gene: 15. CDR1 and CDR2 (germline): SGDLS, YYNGEE. The CDR3 sequence is 17 residues long. The DNA of the CDR3 is TGTGCCAGCAGCCCCTGGGCTCTGGGACAGGGAGTGGAGACCCAGTACTTC. Its translation: CASSPWALGQGVETQYF.

The chain uses TRBV29-1 and TRBJ2-7, with TRBD1 as a possible D gene (5 bases). This CDR3 is 14 amino acids long. V lost 4 bases, J lost 2 bases, and 15 bases lay in between. Germline assignment: CDR1 SQVTM and CDR2 ANQGSEA. The CDR3 loop is CSVAGQGFPYEQYF. For the CDR3, the DNA is TGCAGCGTTGCGGGTCAGGGATTTCCCTACGAGCAGTACTTC.

The V and J genes are TRBV30 and TRBJ2-5; possibly TRBD2 for D (5 bases). From germline, CDR1 is GTSNPN and CDR2 SVGIG (reference sequence). Trimming left V 3 bases short and J 5 bases short, with 13 bases between. CDR3 size: 13 residues. The CDR3 is CAWSARESETQYF. The CDR3 region has the DNA TGTGCCTGGAGCGCTAGGGAGTCCGAGACCCAGTACTTC.

This clone was detected once. V is TRBV19 and J is TRBJ1-5; a weak D match, TRBD1 (5 bases). CDR3 size: 17 residues. From germline, CDR1 is LNHDA and CDR2 SQIVND (reference sequence). V was trimmed by 4 bases and J by 0 bases, leaving 16 bases between them. DNA of the CDR3: TGTGCCAGTAGTACCGACGACAGAGATTATAGCAATCAGCCCCAGCATTTT. It codes for CASSTDDRDYSNQPQHF.

This chain joins TRBV4-1 and TRBJ2-1; 10 bases map to TRBD2. J lost 0 bases, V lost 0 bases, and 5 bases had no gene match. This CDR3 is 18 amino acids long. Germline values: CDR1 MGHRA, CDR2 YSYEKL. In DNA, the CDR3 is TGCGCCAGCAGCCAAGATGAGGTAGCGGGAGGCTCCTACAATGAGCAGTTCTTC. Amino acids: CASSQDEVAGGSYNEQFF.

The chain is built from TRBV2 and TRBJ2-1; D gene uncertain. V was clipped by 2 bases and J by 9 bases, with 8 bases between them. Looked up from germline, CDR1 is SNHLY and CDR2 is FYNNEI. This CDR3 is 12 amino acids long. In DNA, the CDR3 is TGTGCCAGCAGTGAATACGTAGTTGAGCAGTTCTTC. Protein product: CASSEYVVEQFF.

V and J are TRBV4-3 and TRBJ2-7, with 7 positions matching TRBD2. From germline, CDR1 is LGHNA and CDR2 YSLEER. This CDR3 is built from 16 residues. The trim removed 1 base at V and 6 bases at J, leaving 12 bases unmatched. The CDR3 loop is CASSQVPDGDYFEQYF. The CDR3 DNA sequence: TGCGCCAGCAGCCAAGTCCCGGACGGGGACTACTTCGAGCAGTACTTC.

The DNA for the CDR3 is TGTGCCAGCAGCTTATGGACTAGCGGGCAAGAGACCCAGTACTTC. Translating gives CASSLWTSGQETQYF. The chain carries TRBV13 and TRBJ2-5, with 11 bases aligning to TRBD2. CDR3 length: 15 residues. Germline assignment: CDR1 PRHDT and CDR2 FYEKMQ (reference sequence). After removal of 2 bases from V and 2 bases from J, the junction contained 1 base not matched to a gene. Full variable domain (remainder filled in from reference TRBV13 and TRBJ2-5): AAGVIQSPRHLIKEKRETATLKCYPIPRHDTVYWYQQGPGQDPQFLISFYEKMQSDKGSIPDRFSAQQFSDYHSELNMSSLELGDSALYFCASSLWTSGQETQYFGPGTRLLVL.

This chain uses TRBV7-8 with TRBJ2-2; TRBD1 matches at 7 bases. The V and J ends lost 1 base and 1 base, in that order; junction bases with no gene match: 3. CDR1 and CDR2 from the germline V gene are SGHVS and FQNEAQ. The CDR3 extends over 16 amino acids. The CDR3 region has the DNA TGTGCCAGCAGCTTAGTAGGGGGCCTGAACACCGGGGAGCTGTTTTTT. Protein product: CASSLVGGLNTGELFF.

V is TRBV7-9 and J is TRBJ2-1, with D perhaps matching TRBD2 (5 bases). CDR1 is SEHNR, CDR2 FQNEAQ, per germline (reference sequence). The V gene lost 3 bases and the J gene lost 8 bases, with 14 bases spanning the gap. This CDR3 has 14 residues. The CDR3 sequence is CASSFEGSGYEQFF. DNA of the CDR3: TGTGCCAGCAGCTTTGAAGGGAGCGGCTATGAGCAGTTCTTC.

Written as DNA, the CDR3 is TGCAGCGTGCAGGGGGTTGGGGGCTACGAGCAGTACTTC. This sequence encodes CSVQGVGGYEQYF. The chain has TRBV29-1 and TRBJ2-7; 7 bases line up with TRBD1. CDR3 length: 13 amino acids. The V gene end was trimmed by 6 bases and the J gene end by 3 bases; junction bases not matched to a gene: 8. The germline CDR1 and CDR2 sequences are SQVTM and ANQGSEA.

V and J are TRBV6-1 and TRBJ1-3, with D possibly being TRBD1 (6 bases). CDR1 is MNHNS, CDR2 SASEGT, per germline. CDR3 length equals 13 residues. CDR3 DNA: TGTGCGGGGGCTCTATACTCTGGAAACACCATATATTTT. It specifies CAGALYSGNTIYF.

The genes are TRBV29-1 and TRBJ2-3, with a possible D match to TRBD2 (5 bases). Trimming removed 0 bases from V and 6 bases from J, with 13 bases in between. CDR3 length: 14 amino acids. Germline CDR1 SQVTM, CDR2 ANQGSEA. CDR3 sequence reads: CSVEDPADGDTQYF. DNA for the CDR3: TGCAGCGTTGAAGACCCAGCGGACGGGGATACGCAGTATTTT.

This clone was recorded a few times. The V gene is TRBV19, the J gene TRBJ1-5, with 7 nucleotides matching TRBD1. From germline, CDR1 is LNHDA and CDR2 SQIVND (reference sequence). The CDR3 runs 14 residues. The V and J ends lost 8 bases and 3 bases, in that order; junction bases with no gene match: 7. CDR3 DNA sequence: TGTGCCAGTGGATACAGGGGCTACAATCAGCCCCAGCATTTT. It specifies CASGYRGYNQPQHF.

This chain connects TRBV6-5 to TRBJ2-7; 15 bases align to TRBD2. V shed 4 bases and J 9 bases; nucleotides not matched to a gene: 4. The CDR3 covers 14 residues. Germline assignment: CDR1 MNHEY and CDR2 SVGAGI. CDR3 nucleotides: TGTGCCAGCAGTTGGACTAGCGGGAGGGATGGGCAGTACTTC. It encodes CASSWTSGRDGQYF.

This clone was counted only a few times. V and J are TRBV4-1 and TRBJ1-2; tentatively, D is TRBD1 (5 bases). CDR1 MGHRA and CDR2 YSYEKL come from the germline V gene. With 1 base removed from V and 3 bases from J, the gap between germline ends came to 6 bases. The CDR3 covers 13 residues. This CDR3 reads CASSQGGDYGYTF. CDR3 nucleotide sequence: TGCGCCAGCAGCCAAGGGGGGGACTATGGCTACACCTTC.

The CDR3 is CASIGTGRSHEQYF. In DNA form, the CDR3 reads TGTGCCAGCATCGGGACAGGGAGAAGCCACGAGCAGTACTTC. V gene TRBV28 combines with J gene TRBJ2-7; the match to TRBD1 covers 9 bases. Unmatched junction bases numbered 9, after V lost 7 bases and J lost 5 bases. This CDR3 region has 14 residues. Germline CDR1 is MDHEN and CDR2 is SYDVKM. The full variable domain, with the rest looked up from reference TRBV28 and TRBJ2-7, is DVKVTQSSRYLVKRTGEKVFLECVQDMDHENMFWYRQDPGLGLRLIYFSYDVKMKEKGDIPEGYSVSREKKERFSLILESASTNQTSMYLCASIGTGRSHEQYFGPGTRLTVT.

CDR3: CASSLGRNTEAFF. CDR3 coding DNA: TGTGCCAGCAGTTTAGGTAGGAACACTGAAGCTTTCTTT. The V call is TRBV27, the J call TRBJ1-1, with D uncertain. The CDR3 length is 13 residues. Trimming removed 2 bases at V and 1 base at J, with 5 bases between. From germline, CDR1 is MNHEY and CDR2 SMNVEV (reference sequence).

The CDR3: CASSQDGMGASSYNEQFF. CDR3 nucleotide sequence: TGTGCCAGCAGCCAAGACGGTATGGGCGCGAGCTCCTACAATGAGCAGTTCTTC. The rearrangement joins TRBV14 to TRBJ2-1; no clear D. Germline-derived CDR1 and CDR2 are SGHDN and FVKESK. The V end was cut by 0 bases, the J end by 0 bases, with 15 bases between. This CDR3 region has 18 residues.

The chain links TRBV14 to TRBJ2-1, with 12 bases that match TRBD2. The CDR3 spans 15 residues. Germline CDR1 and CDR2: SGHDN and FVKESK. J was trimmed by 8 bases and V by 2 bases; bases with no gene match: 4. The CDR3 loop is CASSQLTSGRYEQFF. Here the CDR3 DNA reads TGTGCCAGCAGCCAACTTACTAGCGGGAGGTATGAGCAGTTCTTC.

This clone was found once. The chain uses TRBV7-2 and TRBJ2-2, with 10 bases lining up with TRBD2. The CDR3 sequence is 17 residues long. Looked up from germline, CDR1 is SGHTA and CDR2 is FQGNSA. V lost 5 bases to trimming and J lost 3 bases; unmatched junction nucleotides: 9. The CDR3, as DNA: TGTGCCAGCAGCCTCCCCCGGCTAGCGGGAGACACCGGGGAGCTGTTTTTT. It codes for CASSLPRLAGDTGELFF.

This clone was found once. The rearrangement uses TRBV4-1 and TRBJ2-7; the match to TRBD1 covers 11 bases. The germline CDR1 and CDR2 sequences are MGHRA and YSYEKL. V dropped 2 bases and J dropped 6; count of bases not matched to a gene: 3. The CDR3 contains 14 residues. CDR3 nucleotide sequence: TGCGCCAGCAGCCAATTGGGACAGGGGGGCGAGCAGTACTTC. This sequence encodes CASSQLGQGGEQYF.

The chain links TRBV5-1 to TRBJ2-7, with TRBD2 matching 9 bases. V trimming: 0 bases; J trimming: 0 bases; junction bases outside the gene matches: 10. Germline values: CDR1 SGHRS, CDR2 YFSETQ. CDR3 length equals 18 residues. The CDR3 DNA reads TGCGCCAGCAGCTTGGTCCCTATAGCGGGAGAGAGCTCCTACGAGCAGTACTTC. Amino acids: CASSLVPIAGESSYEQYF.

This chain links TRBV28 with TRBJ2-3, with TRBD1 identical over 9 bases. Trimming cost V 6 bases and J 6 bases; bases outside gene matches: 16. CDR1 and CDR2 (germline): MDHEN, SYDVKM. The CDR3 runs 17 residues. CDR3 nucleotide sequence: TGTGCCAGCAGCCCCTCGGTCCCGGGACAGGGTAGGGATACGCAGTATTTT. This codes for CASSPSVPGQGRDTQYF.

This clone turned up a few times. V usage is TRBV19 and J usage is TRBJ1-1; no firm D call. CDR3 length equals 16 residues. CDR1 and CDR2 from the germline V gene are LNHDA and SQIVND (reference sequence). V dropped 4 bases and J dropped 5 bases, with 20 bases sitting between them. CDR3 bases: TGTGCCAGTAGTACCTATCCAGGTGAGCGGAGGACTGAAGCTTTCTTT. It yields the protein CASSTYPGERRTEAFF.